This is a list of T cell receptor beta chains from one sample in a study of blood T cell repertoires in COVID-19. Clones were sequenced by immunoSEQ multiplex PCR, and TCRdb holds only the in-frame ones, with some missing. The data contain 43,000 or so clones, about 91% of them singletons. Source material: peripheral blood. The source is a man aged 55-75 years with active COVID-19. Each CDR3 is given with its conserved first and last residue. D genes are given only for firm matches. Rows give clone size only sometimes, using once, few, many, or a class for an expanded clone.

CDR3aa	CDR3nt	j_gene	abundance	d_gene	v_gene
CASSPGLVQETQYF	TGTGCCAGCAGCCCGGGACTAGTGCAAGAGACCCAGTACTTC	TRBJ2-5	.	TRBD2	TRBV9
CASSERTGGLQTQYF	TGTGCCAGCAGCGAAAGGACAGGGGGCCTACAGACCCAGTACTTC	TRBJ2-5	.	TRBD1	TRBV9
CASSPDQETQYF	TGTGCCAGTAGCCCGGACCAAGAGACCCAGTACTTC	TRBJ2-5	once	.	TRBV19
CASRPEGDYGYTF	TGTGCCAGCAGACCCGAGGGTGACTATGGCTACACCTTC	TRBJ1-2	.	.	TRBV28
CASSQDIGEGETQYF	TGTGCCAGCAGCCAAGACATCGGGGAAGGGGAGACCCAGTACTTC	TRBJ2-5	.	.	TRBV14
CASSLRQGASPLHF	TGCGCCAGCAGCTTAAGACAGGGAGCTTCACCCCTCCACTTT	TRBJ1-6	once	TRBD1	TRBV5-1
CASSYGLNNSPLHF	TGTGCCAGCAGTTACGGACTCAATAATTCACCCCTCCACTTT	TRBJ1-6	.	.	TRBV6-5
CASSLSGTGGYSPLHF	TGTGCCAGCAGTCTCTCCGGGACAGGGGGCTATTCACCCCTCCACTTT	TRBJ1-6	.	TRBD1	TRBV28
CASTPQGQGHYEQYF	TGTGCCAGCACCCCCCAAGGGCAGGGACACTACGAGCAGTACTTC	TRBJ2-7	.	.	TRBV7-2
CASSKSPAGGSQPQHF	TGTGCCAGCAGTAAATCCCCGGCAGGGGGCAGTCAGCCCCAGCATTTT	TRBJ1-5	.	TRBD1	TRBV2
CASNIPDKFYGYTF	TGTGCCAGCAATATTCCGGACAAATTCTATGGCTACACCTTC	TRBJ1-2	.	.	TRBV28
CASSQDSGRVWNSPLHF	TGTGCCAGCAGCCAAGATTCAGGGCGAGTGTGGAATTCACCCCTCCACTTT	TRBJ1-6	once	.	TRBV3-1/TRBV3-2
CASSRESNTGELFF	TGTGCCAGCAGCCGGGAATCGAACACCGGGGAGCTGTTTTTT	TRBJ2-2	.	.	TRBV7-3
CATQTGGGVVRTDTQYF	TGTGCCACCCAAACAGGGGGCGGGGTAGTGAGGACAGATACGCAGTATTTT	TRBJ2-3	.	TRBD1	TRBV28